The rows below give T cell receptor beta chains drawn from one sample of a study of response to subunit inactivated influenza vaccine. TCRdb ran MiXCR on the RT-PCR reads and lists one entry per CDR3 protein. The sample shows 650,000 to 800,000 distinct CDR3 sequences, around 13% of them seen only once. Sequences were derived from PBMCs from blood, sampled less than 15 days before vaccination. The receptors here all came from a man in his fifties who received an inactivated influenza vaccine. Both conserved end residues are part of each CDR3. Fields, in order: CDR3 protein, CDR3 DNA, D gene, V gene, clone size, J gene. The D gene is left open where the match is weak. For some rows the clone size is stated as once, few or many, or as a class when expanded; others skip it.

CDR3: CSARSTGGAGELFF
DNA: TGCAGTGCTAGATCCACAGGGGGGGCCGGGGAGCTGTTTTTT
D: NA
V: TRBV20-1
size: NA
J: TRBJ2-2

CDR3: CASSDDGSRTDTQYF
DNA: TGTGCCAGCAGTGACGATGGTTCTCGGACAGATACGCAGTATTTT
D: NA
V: TRBV2
size: many
J: TRBJ2-3

CDR3: CASSPGLAFNEQFF
DNA: TGTGCCAGCAGTCCGGGACTAGCGTTCAATGAGCAGTTCTTC
D: TRBD2
V: TRBV6-1
size: few
J: TRBJ2-1

CDR3: CASSFRLTSGNNEQFF
DNA: TGCGCCAGCAGCTTTCGGCTCACTAGCGGGAACAATGAGCAGTTCTTC
D: TRBD2
V: TRBV5-1
size: many
J: TRBJ2-1

CDR3: CASNRLAGGQETQYF
DNA: TGTGCCAGCAATCGCCTAGCGGGGGGGCAAGAGACCCAGTACTTC
D: TRBD2
V: TRBV6-1
size: few
J: TRBJ2-5

CDR3: CASRTPATHEQYF
DNA: TGTGCCAGCCGTACCCCGGCTACCCACGAGCAGTACTTC
D: NA
V: TRBV12-3/TRBV12-4
size: NA
J: TRBJ2-7

CDR3: CSASGGITAKNIQYF
DNA: TGCAGTGCTAGCGGCGGGATTACGGCCAAAAACATTCAGTACTTC
D: NA
V: TRBV20-1
size: few
J: TRBJ2-4

CDR3: CASSLGAGGREQFF
DNA: TGCGCCAGCAGCCTTGGGGCAGGGGGCCGTGAGCAGTTCTTC
D: TRBD1
V: TRBV5-1
size: NA
J: TRBJ2-1

CDR3: CASSLPGQETSGSRYEQYF
DNA: TGCGCCAGCAGCTTACCCGGACAGGAAACTAGCGGGAGCAGGTACGAGCAGTACTTC
D: TRBD2
V: TRBV5-1
size: few
J: TRBJ2-7

CDR3: CSVDLEGGEKLFF
DNA: TGCAGCGTTGATCTGGAGGGTGGTGAAAAACTGTTTTTT
D: NA
V: TRBV29-1
size: many
J: TRBJ1-4

CDR3: CASSLGTGGAYF
DNA: TGTGCCAGCAGCTTGGGGACCGGGGGGGCCTACTTC
D: TRBD2
V: TRBV5-6
size: NA
J: TRBJ2-5

CDR3: CASSLPWTGVRTSGTDTQYF
DNA: TGTGCCAGCAGCTTACCCTGGACAGGGGTTAGAACTAGCGGCACAGATACGCAGTATTTT
D: TRBD1
V: TRBV11-1
size: few
J: TRBJ2-3

CDR3: CASSFTGVGEKLFF
DNA: TGTGCCAGCAGCTTCACAGGGGTTGGCGAAAAACTGTTTTTT
D: TRBD1
V: TRBV7-9
size: NA
J: TRBJ1-4

CDR3: CASRETAGHQETQYF
DNA: TGCGCCAGCAGGGAAACAGCGGGTCACCAAGAGACCCAGTACTTC
D: NA
V: TRBV5-1
size: many
J: TRBJ2-5

CDR3: CASSHNTAGNYGYTF
DNA: TGCGCCAGCAGCCATAACACGGCGGGGAACTATGGCTACACCTTC
D: NA
V: TRBV4-3
size: NA
J: TRBJ1-2

CDR3: CASSHDDRVPSSYNEQFF
DNA: TGTGCCAGCAGTCACGACGACAGGGTACCCAGCTCCTACAATGAGCAGTTCTTC
D: TRBD1
V: TRBV12-3/TRBV12-4
size: NA
J: TRBJ2-1

CDR3: CSGLGTGGFSEQYF
DNA: TGCAGCGGGCTTGGGACAGGGGGCTTTAGCGAGCAGTACTTC
D: TRBD1
V: TRBV29-1
size: few
J: TRBJ2-7

CDR3: CSAGILDSYGYTF
DNA: TGCAGTGCTGGTATACTGGACTCCTATGGCTACACCTTC
D: NA
V: TRBV20-1
size: few
J: TRBJ1-2

CDR3: CASSEFASGYRTYEQYF
DNA: TGTGCCAGCAGTGAATTTGCTAGCGGGTACCGTACCTACGAGCAGTACTTC
D: TRBD2
V: TRBV25-1
size: NA
J: TRBJ2-7

CDR3: CASSQLSSGSSYNEQFF
DNA: TGTGCCAGCAGCCAACTTTCAAGCGGAAGCTCCTACAATGAGCAGTTCTTC
D: NA
V: TRBV14
size: many
J: TRBJ2-1

CDR3: CASNPQGARYEQYF
DNA: TGTGCCAGCAACCCACAGGGGGCGAGGTACGAGCAGTACTTC
D: TRBD1
V: TRBV12-3/TRBV12-4
size: many
J: TRBJ2-7

CDR3: CASRGFSGRESNEQFF
DNA: TGTGCCAGCAGGGGGTTTAGCGGGAGGGAATCCAATGAGCAGTTCTTC
D: TRBD2
V: TRBV27
size: few
J: TRBJ2-1

CDR3: CASSLTDQPSNYGYTF
DNA: TGTGCCAGCAGTTTGACAGACCAACCTTCAAACTATGGCTACACCTTC
D: NA
V: TRBV28
size: few
J: TRBJ1-2

CDR3: CASSLEGLTSTDTQYF
DNA: TGCGCCAGCAGCTTGGAAGGACTAACTAGCACAGATACGCAGTATTTT
D: NA
V: TRBV5-1
size: NA
J: TRBJ2-3

CDR3: CATSRVLAGGLETQYF
DNA: TGTGCCACCAGCAGGGTCCTAGCGGGAGGTTTAGAGACCCAGTACTTC
D: TRBD2
V: TRBV15
size: few
J: TRBJ2-5

CDR3: CSARGPPQRGPDTQYF
DNA: TGCAGTGCTAGAGGCCCCCCTCAGCGGGGGCCAGATACGCAGTATTTT
D: TRBD2
V: TRBV20-1
size: NA
J: TRBJ2-3

CDR3: CASGTSGSRRNEQFF
DNA: TGTGCCAGCGGGACTAGCGGGAGTCGAAGGAATGAGCAGTTCTTC
D: TRBD2
V: TRBV5-6
size: few
J: TRBJ2-1

CDR3: CASSLGLAGVTRDTQYF
DNA: TGTGCCAGCAGCCTCGGACTAGCGGGGGTCACCCGCGATACGCAGTATTTT
D: TRBD2
V: TRBV7-2
size: few
J: TRBJ2-3

CDR3: CAWSEWGSSYEQYF
DNA: TGTGCCTGGAGTGAGTGGGGGAGCTCCTACGAGCAGTACTTC
D: NA
V: TRBV30
size: NA
J: TRBJ2-7

CDR3: CASTGLGREYNEQFF
DNA: TGTGCCAGCACAGGGCTCGGGAGGGAATACAATGAGCAGTTCTTC
D: TRBD2
V: TRBV28
size: few
J: TRBJ2-1

CDR3: CASSPRGTGGAYEQFF
DNA: TGTGCCAGCTCACCACGTGGGACAGGGGGCGCATATGAGCAGTTCTTC
D: TRBD1
V: TRBV18
size: NA
J: TRBJ2-1

CDR3: CASSLETGVPLDTQYF
DNA: TGCGCCAGCAGCTTGGAAACGGGAGTGCCCTTAGATACGCAGTATTTT
D: NA
V: TRBV5-1
size: NA
J: TRBJ2-3

CDR3: CASSQDRYEQFF
DNA: TGTGCCAGCAGTCAGGACAGGTATGAGCAGTTCTTC
D: TRBD1
V: TRBV12-3/TRBV12-4
size: few
J: TRBJ2-1